The sequence of this TCR beta chain was determined in a study of blood T cell repertoires in COVID-19. Across the whole study: From the United States, Italy and Spain came samples of acute and convalescent COVID-19. T cells, B-cell-depleted T cells, or PBMCs supplied cDNA or gDNA.

CDR3 length equals 15 residues. V lost 5 bases to trimming and J lost 8 bases; unmatched junction nucleotides: 6. Germline CDR1 reads SGHTA; CDR2 reads FQGTGA. Authors' processing steps: Amplified reference gene primers provided the basis for estimating nucleated cell counts. The assay was immunoSEQ multiplex PCR, and TCRdb's table has in-frame clones only and misses some. D and trimming come from the DNA, and the V and J calls and clone size come from that table. The table lists about 40,000 clones, about 84% of them singletons. The receptor's source is a man of 80 years or more with active or convalescent COVID-19. The rearrangement uses TRBV7-3 and TRBJ2-1; the match to TRBD2 covers 13 bases. The specimen was peripheral blood. CDR3 in amino acids: CASSRTSGSFDEQFF. The CDR3 DNA is TGTGCCAGCAGCAGGACTAGCGGGAGTTTCGATGAGCAGTTCTTC.